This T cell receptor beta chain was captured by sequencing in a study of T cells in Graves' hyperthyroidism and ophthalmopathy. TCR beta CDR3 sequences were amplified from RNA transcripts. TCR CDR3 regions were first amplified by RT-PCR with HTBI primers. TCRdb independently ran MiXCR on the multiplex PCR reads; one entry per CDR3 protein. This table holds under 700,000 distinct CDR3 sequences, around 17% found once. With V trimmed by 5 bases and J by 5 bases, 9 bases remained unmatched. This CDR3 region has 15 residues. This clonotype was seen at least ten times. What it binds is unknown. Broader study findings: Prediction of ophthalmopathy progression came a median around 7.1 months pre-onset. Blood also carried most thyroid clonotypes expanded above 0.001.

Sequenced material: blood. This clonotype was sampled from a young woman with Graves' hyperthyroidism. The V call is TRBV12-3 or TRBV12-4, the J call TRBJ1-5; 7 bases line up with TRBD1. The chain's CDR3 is CASSQDRVSHQPQHF. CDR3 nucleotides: TGTGCCAGCAGTCAAGACAGGGTGTCGCATCAGCCCCAGCATTTT.